A single sample is the source of the 4 T cell receptor beta chains below, sequenced in a study of blood T cell repertoires in COVID-19. The data were produced by immunoSEQ multiplex PCR, yet TCRdb's version contains in-frame clones alone and is incomplete. The sample shows tens of thousands of clones, more than 75% of them seen only once. The sample consisted of peripheral blood. The receptors shown here come from an older woman with acute or convalescent COVID-19.

This clone was found once. The chain employs TRBV3-1 (or the pseudogene TRBV3-2) and TRBJ2-5, with a possible D match to TRBD2 (5 bases). The V gene lost 0 bases and the J gene lost 5 bases, with 22 bases spanning the gap. The germline V gene encodes CDR1 LGHDT and CDR2 YNNKEL (reference sequence). The CDR3 sequence is 18 residues long. For the CDR3, the DNA is TGTGCCAGCAGCCAAGAATTCGGTCTCGTGGGAGCGGTTGAGACCCAGTACTTC. As protein: CASSQEFGLVGAVETQYF.

This chain joins TRBV24-1 and TRBJ1-2; no clear D gene. V was cut by 4 bases and J by 0 bases, with 11 bases left in between. Germline values: CDR1 KGHDR, CDR2 SFDVKD. CDR3 length: 15 residues. The CDR3 DNA sequence: TGTGCCACCAGTGAGGGCAGTCCCTCTAACTATGGCTACACCTTC. Protein product: CATSEGSPSNYGYTF.

V is TRBV6-5 and J is TRBJ1-1, with TRBD1 as a possible D gene (6 bases). The CDR3 runs 16 residues. Germline values: CDR1 MNHEY, CDR2 SVGAGI. V lost 2 bases to trimming and J lost 1 base, with 14 bases between them. The CDR3 reads CASSYRPLTGNTEAFF. The CDR3 bases are TGTGCCAGCAGTTACCGCCCCTTGACAGGGAACACTGAAGCTTTCTTT.

In this sample, this clone turned up a few times. The chain carries TRBV7-2 and TRBJ1-2; tentative D call: TRBD1 (6 bases). Trimming left V 5 bases short and J 7 bases short, with 23 bases between. The CDR3 length is 16 residues. Germline V lookup: CDR1 SGHTA, CDR2 FQGNSA. The CDR3 region has the DNA TGTGCCAGCAGCGGAAGGGCGCAGGGGAAAGTTAGTGGCTACACCTTC. Encoded protein: CASSGRAQGKVSGYTF. Full variable domain (missing parts from reference TRBV7-2 and TRBJ1-2): GAGVSQSPSNKVTEKGKDVELRCDPISGHTALYWYRQSLGQGLEFLIYFQGNSAPDKSGLPSDRFSAERTGGSVSTLTIQRTQQEDSAVYLCASSGRAQGKVSGYTFGSGTRLTVV.